Each of the 32 T cell receptor beta chains below was sequenced from the same sample in a study of T cell repertoires in cytomegalovirus infection (dated by TCRdb to between 2018 and 2021). The treatment or condition label, as the study defines it: in vitro stimulation with specific CMV peptide epitopes to enrich CMV-specific T cells. Sequencing used an Illumina HiSeq 1500. TCRdb took the public reads, trimmed them with fastp at Q25, ran MiXCR for clone calling and kept in-frame beta chains. Each CDR3 protein appears once, grouped with its most common genes and DNA. Across this sample there are fewer than 1,000,000 distinct CDR3 sequences, with 30% to 40% seen only once. The ten top clones hold around 15% of the sample. For these receptors, no antigen is known. This specimen consisted of cultured CD8+ T cells from PBMCs, obtained from culture after CMV antigen stimulation. These receptor sequences come from a human donor in good health (CMV status not recorded). Some clones in this sample may be carry-over from other donors' samples.

V usage is TRBV6-5 and J usage is TRBJ2-1; 15 bases match TRBD2. The junction had 4 bases not matched to a gene; V was cut back by 0 bases and J by 10 bases. CDR1 and CDR2 (germline): MNHEY, SVGAGI. The CDR3 is 16 residues long. CDR3 nucleotides: TGTGCCAGCAGTTACTCCAGGACTAGCGGGGGGGCGGAGCAGTTCTTC. Translating gives CASSYSRTSGGAEQFF.

This clonotype was picked up many times. J is TRBJ2-3 and V is TRBV7-6; D might be TRBD2 (5 bases). Per germline, CDR1 SGHVS and CDR2 FNYEAQ. Trimming pared 5 bases from V and 1 base from J, leaving 16 bases between. The CDR3 length is 16 residues. This CDR3 reads CASSHRGSEGTDTQYF. The CDR3 nucleotides are TGTGCCAGCAGCCACCGGGGAAGTGAAGGCACAGATACGCAGTATTTT.

This clonotype was found a few times. This chain connects TRBV29-1 to TRBJ2-5; perhaps TRBD2 as D (6 bases). The CDR3 totals 14 residues. The V gene lost 1 base and the J gene lost 4 bases, with 13 bases spanning the gap. Germline lookup yields CDR1 SQVTM and CDR2 ANQGSEA. The CDR3 reads CSVEGWGGVETQYF. The CDR3 region has the DNA TGCAGCGTTGAAGGCTGGGGAGGAGTAGAGACCCAGTACTTC.

This clonotype was counted only a few times. This chain connects TRBV20-1 to TRBJ2-7, with D possibly being TRBD2 (6 bases). V lost 0 bases and J 5 bases, leaving 11 bases between the germline ends. The CDR3 spans 13 residues. Per germline, CDR1 DFQATT and CDR2 SNEGSKA (reference sequence). The CDR3 here is CSARERGNDEQYV. CDR3 DNA sequence: TGCAGTGCTAGAGAACGGGGGAACGACGAGCAGTACGTC.

V gene TRBV5-4 combines with J gene TRBJ2-2; D may match TRBD1 or TRBD2 (5 bases each). V was shortened by 4 bases and J by 6 bases, with 16 bases between the two germline ends. The V gene's germline CDR1 is SGHNT and CDR2 YYREEE (reference sequence). This CDR3 spans 15 amino acids. CDR3 DNA: TGTGCCAGCAGCCCCCCCTTGGGGGAGCCCGGGGAGCTGTTTTTT. Its translation: CASSPPLGEPGELFF. Full variable domain (remainder filled in from reference TRBV5-4 and TRBJ2-2): ETGVTQSPTHLIKTRGQQVTLRCSSQSGHNTVSWYQQALGQGPQFIFQYYREEENGRGNFPPRFSGLQFPNYSSELNVNALELDDSALYLCASSPPLGEPGELFFGEGSRLTVL.

The J gene is TRBJ1-4, the V gene TRBV11-2, with D unresolved. The CDR3 runs to 15 residues. Germline V gene lookup returns CDR1 SGHAT and CDR2 FQNNGV. V was clipped by 5 bases and J by 1 base, with 11 bases between them. CDR3 in amino acids: CASSLTRGTNEKLFF. The CDR3, as DNA: TGTGCCAGCAGCCTTACTCGGGGAACTAATGAAAAACTGTTTTTT.

This clonotype was counted between two and nine times. CDR3 residues: CASSLSSRVVGYTF. DNA of the CDR3: TGTGCCAGCAGTTTATCGTCCAGGGTGGTAGGCTACACCTTC. The chain joins TRBV27 to TRBJ1-2; a possible D gene is TRBD1 (5 bases). CDR3 length: 14 residues. Germline V lookup: CDR1 MNHEY, CDR2 SMNVEV (reference sequence). V lost 0 bases, J lost 8 bases, and 13 bases lay in between.

Comment on this clonotype: This may come from a read error, since a much larger clone is one base off. J is TRBJ1-1 and V is TRBV12-3 or TRBV12-4; D is unresolved. This CDR3 region has 16 residues. CDR3 in DNA: TGTGCCAGCAGTCCCCCAAAGGGCCAAATGAACACTGAAGTTTTCTTT. Its translation is CASSPPKGQMNTEVFF.

This clonotype came up a few times. This chain uses TRBV10-3 with TRBJ1-5; D is ambiguous. The CDR3 covers 13 residues. Looked up from germline, CDR1 is ENHRY and CDR2 is SYGVKD. Trimming cost V 0 bases and J 7 bases, with 7 bases left between them. DNA for the CDR3: TGTGCCATCAGTGAGTCGGCAGTCCAGCCCCAGCATTTT. Protein product: CAISESAVQPQHF.

This clonotype turned up a few times. The chain employs TRBV7-6 and TRBJ1-1; 8 nucleotides match TRBD1. CDR1 is SGHVS and CDR2 is FNYEAQ in the germline V gene. There are 14 residues in the CDR3. V dropped 0 bases and J dropped 6; count of bases not matched to a gene: 3. Here the CDR3 DNA reads TGTGCCAGCAGCTTAGCCAGGGGGCCGGCTGAAGCTTTCTTT. This sequence encodes CASSLARGPAEAFF.

V and J are TRBV6-1 and TRBJ1-5; D is perhaps TRBD1 (5 bases). The germline CDR1 and CDR2 sequences are MNHNS and SASEGT. The length of the CDR3 is 14 residues. V lost 8 bases to trimming and J lost 4 bases, with 15 bases between them. The CDR3 is CASRTSGLNQPQHF. The DNA for the CDR3 is TGTGCCAGCCGGACCTCGGGGCTGAATCAGCCCCAGCATTTT.

The V gene is TRBV20-1, the J gene TRBJ2-7; D may be TRBD2 (5 bases). Trimming left V 6 bases short and J 4 bases short, with 22 bases between. The CDR3 is 15 amino acids. Germline CDR1 reads DFQATT; CDR2 reads SNEGSKA (reference sequence). CDR3 sequence (DNA): TGCAGTGCCAACTTGGTCGGGAACACACCGTACGAGCAGTACTTC. Protein product: CSANLVGNTPYEQYF.

The rearrangement joins TRBV19 to TRBJ1-2; D remains unclear. Germline V gene data show CDR1 as LNHDA and CDR2 as SQIVND (reference sequence). CDR3 length: 14 residues. The V end was cut by 7 bases, the J end by 2 bases, with 14 bases between. The CDR3: CASTIRHQNYGYTF. In DNA, the CDR3 is TGTGCCAGTACCATAAGACACCAGAACTATGGCTACACCTTC.

This clonotype was found many times. This chain connects TRBV7-2 to TRBJ2-7, with 7 bases matching TRBD2. The germline V gene encodes CDR1 SGHTA and CDR2 FQGNSA. Trimming took 5 bases from V and 2 from J; bases not matched to a gene: 9. The CDR3 length is 15 residues. This CDR3 reads CASSPGTGGTYEQYV. CDR3 in DNA: TGTGCCAGCAGCCCCGGGACGGGGGGTACCTACGAGCAGTACGTC.

This clonotype came up many times. This sequence joins TRBV7-9 and TRBJ2-5, with D unclear. The V end was cut by 3 bases, the J end by 2 bases, with 4 bases between. The CDR3 contains 12 residues. Looked up from germline, CDR1 is SEHNR and CDR2 is FQNEAQ (reference sequence). Here the CDR3 reads CASSFYQETQYF. CDR3 sequence (DNA): TGTGCCAGCAGCTTCTATCAAGAGACCCAGTACTTC.

The chain uses TRBV7-9 and TRBJ2-1; no reliable D call. Trimming stripped 5 bases from V and 0 bases from J, with 14 bases between. CDR1 and CDR2 (germline): SEHNR, FQNEAQ (reference sequence). The CDR3 covers 16 residues. In DNA form, the CDR3 reads TGTGCCAGCAGCCCAGCAGCCTCTAGCTCCTACAATGAGCAGTTCTTC. It specifies CASSPAASSSYNEQFF.

This chain connects TRBV11-2 to TRBJ2-2; no firm D call. The germline V gene encodes CDR1 SGHAT and CDR2 FQNNGV. V was shortened by 5 bases and J by 2 bases, with 12 bases between the two germline ends. The CDR3 has 15 residues. The CDR3 region has the DNA TGTGCCAGCAGCCCAATTGCCCTAAACACCGGGGAGCTGTTTTTT. Protein product: CASSPIALNTGELFF.

This clonotype was seen a handful of times. The chain carries TRBV7-8 and TRBJ1-1, with D perhaps matching TRBD1 (5 bases). Looked up from germline, CDR1 is SGHVS and CDR2 is FQNEAQ. The CDR3 spans 15 residues. With 5 bases removed from V and 1 base from J, the gap between germline ends came to 14 bases. CDR3 sequence: CASSLRRGRNTEAFF. The DNA of the CDR3 is TGTGCCAGCAGCCTTAGAAGGGGACGGAACACTGAAGCTTTCTTT.

This clonotype occurred a few times. This sequence joins TRBV27 and TRBJ2-7; D uncertain. The V and J ends lost 3 bases and 1 base respectively, with 10 bases between them. The CDR3 is made up of 14 amino acids. The V gene's germline CDR1 is MNHEY and CDR2 SMNVEV (reference sequence). The CDR3 here is CASSFAGFSYEQYF. CDR3 coding DNA: TGTGCCAGCAGTTTCGCCGGCTTTTCCTACGAGCAGTACTTC.

The V gene is TRBV11-2, the J gene TRBJ2-7; perhaps D is TRBD1 or TRBD2 (5 bases each). V was trimmed by 5 bases and J by 6 bases, leaving 14 bases between them. Germline values: CDR1 SGHAT, CDR2 FQNNGV. CDR3 length: 13 amino acids. The DNA of the CDR3 is TGTGCCAGCAGCCTAGGGCCGGGGCGCGAGCAGTACGTC. Its protein is CASSLGPGREQYV.

This clonotype came up a few times. The rearrangement joins TRBV6-1 to TRBJ1-3; TRBD1 matches at 8 bases. There are 17 residues in the CDR3. Trimming cost V 5 bases and J 0 bases; bases outside gene matches: 9. The germline V gene has CDR1 MNHNS and CDR2 SASEGT. The CDR3 bases are TGTGCCAGCAGTTCAGGACAGGGCTACAACTCTGGAAACACCATATATTTT. It codes for CASSSGQGYNSGNTIYF.

In its sample, this clonotype was seen a few times. The rearrangement uses TRBV7-9 and TRBJ2-1; D uncertain. V gave up 1 base and J gave up 5 bases, with 6 bases separating them. This CDR3 is built from 13 residues. Germline V lookup: CDR1 SEHNR, CDR2 FQNEAQ (reference sequence). In nucleotides, the CDR3 is TGTGCCAGCAGCTTAGAGAATCACAATGAGCAGTTCTTC. Protein product: CASSLENHNEQFF.

V gene TRBV5-6 combines with J gene TRBJ2-5; perhaps TRBD2 as D (7 bases). The CDR3 has 16 amino acids. In germline, CDR1 is SGHDT, CDR2 YYEEEE. The V end lost 3 bases, the J end lost 3 bases, and 18 bases lay between the germline ends. Here the CDR3 reads CASSSVEGGSEETQYF. CDR3 in DNA: TGTGCCAGCAGCTCAGTGGAGGGGGGGTCCGAAGAGACCCAGTACTTC.

This clonotype was observed a few times. The rearrangement joins TRBV15 to TRBJ1-2, with 11 bases aligning to TRBD1. CDR1 and CDR2 from the germline V gene are LNHNV and YYDKDF (reference sequence). The CDR3 loop spans 15 amino acids. Trimming cost V 4 bases and J 4 bases; bases outside gene matches: 5. CDR3 DNA: TGTGCCACCAGCATACCGGGACAGGGGGGCTATGGCTACACCTTC. Residues: CATSIPGQGGYGYTF.

The chain links TRBV27 to TRBJ2-1, with D unresolved. The CDR3 extends over 14 amino acids. CDR1 is MNHEY and CDR2 is SMNVEV in the germline V gene (reference sequence). The V and J ends lost 3 bases and 5 bases respectively, with 11 bases between them. As DNA, the CDR3 is TGTGCCAGCAGTTTGGTCCGCCAGCACAATGAGCAGTTCTTC. This sequence encodes CASSLVRQHNEQFF.

This clonotype has just a few counts. The chain couples TRBV15 to TRBJ1-5; 7 bases align to TRBD1. The CDR3 has 17 amino acids. CDR1 LNHNV and CDR2 YYDKDF come from the germline V gene (reference sequence). Trimming took 3 bases from V and 1 from J; bases not matched to a gene: 9. CDR3 protein: CATSSREGALSNQPQHF. The CDR3 bases are TGTGCCACCAGCAGTCGGGAGGGGGCGTTGAGCAATCAGCCCCAGCATTTT.

The chain carries TRBV5-3 and TRBJ2-1; 7 positions match TRBD1. TRBV5-3 is an ORF, and what it does is uncertain. V shed 8 bases, J shed 5 bases, and the junction held 19 bases outside the gene matches. This CDR3 has 17 residues. The CDR3 region has the DNA TGTGCCAGCAGCCCCTCCCCCCTGGACAGGTGGGACAATGAGCAGTTCTTC. Its protein product is CASSPSPLDRWDNEQFF.

The V call is TRBV7-9, the J call TRBJ1-1; no clear D gene. Between the trimmed V and J ends, which lost 5 bases and 0 bases, there was a span of 19 bases. The CDR3 loop spans 17 amino acids. CDR1 and CDR2 (germline): SEHNR, FQNEAQ (reference sequence). DNA of the CDR3: TGTGCCAGCAGCCCCAGGTGGACCCAAACCATGAACACTGAAGCTTTCTTT. Amino acid sequence: CASSPRWTQTMNTEAFF. Full variable domain (outside the CDR3, taken from reference TRBV7-9 and TRBJ1-1): DTGVSQNPRHKITKRGQNVTFRCDPISEHNRLYWYRQTLGQGPEFLTYFQNEAQLEKSRLLSDRFSAERPKGSFSTLEIQRTEQGDSAMYLCASSPRWTQTMNTEAFFGQGTRLTVV.

In nucleotides, the CDR3 is TGTGCCAGCAGCTTAATCGAGGACACCGGGGAGCTGTTTTTT. It yields the protein CASSLIEDTGELFF. J is TRBJ2-2 and V is TRBV7-6; no firm D call. CDR1 and CDR2 (germline): SGHVS, FNYEAQ. The V end was cut by 2 bases, the J end by 3 bases, with 7 bases between. There are 14 residues in the CDR3. Combining the CDR3 with reference TRBV7-6 and TRBJ2-2 gives the whole variable domain GAGVSQSPRYKVTKRGQDVALRCDPISGHVSLYWYRQALGQGPEFLTYFNYEAQQDKSGLPNDRFSAERPEGSISTLTIQRTEQRDSAMYRCASSLIEDTGELFFGEGSRLTVL.

This clonotype has at least ten counts. J is TRBJ2-1 and V is TRBV7-2; D is perhaps TRBD2 (6 bases). The length of the CDR3 is 14 residues. Trimming took off 6 bases at V and 4 bases at J, with 13 bases between the two ends. Germline CDR1 is SGHTA and CDR2 is FQGNSA. The CDR3, as DNA: TGTGCCAGCAGTTTACCGGGACTTTACAATGAGCAGTTCTTC. It yields the protein CASSLPGLYNEQFF.

The chain is built from TRBV9 and TRBJ1-3; the D gene is possibly TRBD1 (5 bases). The germline gives CDR1 SGDLS, CDR2 YYNGEE. CDR3 length equals 12 residues. The ends were cut back, 10 bases at V and 1 base at J, with 9 bases in the middle. CDR3 sequence reads: CASWGSGNTIYF. CDR3 sequence (DNA): TGTGCCTCCTGGGGGTCTGGAAACACCATATATTTT.

This clonotype was found a few times. The rearrangement links TRBV5-4 to TRBJ2-7, with TRBD1 matching over 9 bases. With 6 bases clipped from V and 0 bases from J, the junction kept 4 bases outside the gene matches. Germline lookup yields CDR1 SGHNT and CDR2 YYREEE (reference sequence). This CDR3 has 14 residues. CDR3 in DNA: TGTGCCAGCACCCGGACAGGGGCCTCCTACGAGCAGTACTTC. This codes for CASTRTGASYEQYF.